One sample yielded the 6 T cell receptor beta chains listed below, sequenced in a study of vaccination effects on CD4 cells after COVID-19. Assay used: immunoSEQ multiplex PCR; TCRdb lists only in-frame clones, some missing. The sample has 30,000 to 35,000 clones; about three quarters are singletons. Their cognate antigens are unknown. The culture ran for approximately 10 days before CD4+ T cells were isolated. According to PCR results, the person was infected with SARS-CoV-2 between March and December 2020. Of the BNT162b2 and mRNA-1273 vaccines, participants received two doses of one or the other. This specimen was CD4+ T cells from PBMCs cultured without peptide, taken after COVID-19 vaccination. The receptors derive from a human donor who had a prior SARS-CoV-2 infection.

The rearrangement joins TRBV2 to TRBJ1-6, with D perhaps TRBD1 (6 bases). Per germline, CDR1 SNHLY and CDR2 FYNNEI. The CDR3 totals 13 residues. V gave up 7 bases and J gave up 8 bases, with 12 bases separating them. CDR3 sequence reads: CASKGGLHSPLHF. As DNA, the CDR3 is TGTGCCAGCAAAGGGGGTTTGCATTCACCCCTCCACTTT.

The J gene is TRBJ1-5, the V gene TRBV30, with a weak D call TRBD1 (6 bases). V gave up 4 bases and J gave up 3 bases, with 16 bases separating them. Germline values: CDR1 GTSNPN, CDR2 SVGIG (reference sequence). The CDR3 contains 15 residues. DNA of the CDR3: TGTGCCTGGACTCCAACCCGGGGGCCCAATCAGCCCCAGCATTTT. Encoded protein: CAWTPTRGPNQPQHF.

This sequence joins TRBV5-8 and TRBJ1-2; TRBD1 matches at 7 bases. Germline V gives CDR1 SGHTS, CDR2 YDEGEE. Trimming took 4 bases from V and 3 from J; bases not matched to a gene: 6. CDR3 length equals 14 residues. CDR3 amino acids: CASSLGQDYYGYTF. CDR3 coding DNA: TGTGCCAGCAGCCTTGGACAGGACTACTATGGCTACACCTTC.

V usage is TRBV9 and J usage is TRBJ2-3, with 9 bases identical to TRBD1. CDR3 length: 15 residues. After removal of 3 bases from V and 4 bases from J, the junction contained 6 bases not matched to a gene. Looked up from germline, CDR1 is SGDLS and CDR2 is YYNGEE. CDR3 amino acids: CASSADRGGADTQYF. CDR3 nucleotides: TGTGCCAGCAGCGCGGACAGGGGAGGGGCAGATACGCAGTATTTT.

The rearrangement links TRBV9 to TRBJ2-3; D not certain. The CDR3 runs to 11 residues. Germline V gene sequence: CDR1 SGDLS, CDR2 YYNGEE. Trimming took 0 bases from V and 6 from J, leaving 2 bases between them. The CDR3 DNA reads TGTGCCAGCAGCGTAGAGGATACGCAGTATTTT. This codes for CASSVEDTQYF.

The gene calls are TRBV29-1 and TRBJ2-1, with D perhaps matching TRBD1 or TRBD2 (5 bases each). The CDR3 totals 11 residues. CDR1 SQVTM and CDR2 ANQGSEA come from the germline V gene. The germline V and J ends were trimmed by 6 bases and 6 bases, with 9 bases remaining between them. The CDR3 spells CSVGTGNEQFF. The CDR3 DNA reads as TGCAGCGTCGGGACGGGCAATGAGCAGTTCTTC.